What follows is one T cell receptor beta chain and its context. Trimming removed 4 bases at V and 3 bases at J, with 12 bases between. Germline assignment: CDR1 SGHDT and CDR2 YYEEEE. The CDR3 consists of 14 residues. The sample belongs to a study of T-cell memory formation after mild COVID-19. From the 5' RACE reads, TCRdb called clonotypes with MiXCR, one entry per CDR3 protein. The sample has hundreds of thousands of distinct CDR3 sequences, roughly 20% seen once. Sequenced input: PBMCs or a T cell subset sorted from them (not recorded which). The V call is TRBV5-6, the J call TRBJ2-3; D remains ambiguous. The receptor's source is an adult woman who had mild COVID-19 (a few samples of this study predate the infection). Cell type and time point are not known. The CDR3 nucleotides read TGTGCCAGCAGCCGGCGTTGGGGTACAGATACGCAGTATTTT. It specifies CASSRRWGTDTQYF.